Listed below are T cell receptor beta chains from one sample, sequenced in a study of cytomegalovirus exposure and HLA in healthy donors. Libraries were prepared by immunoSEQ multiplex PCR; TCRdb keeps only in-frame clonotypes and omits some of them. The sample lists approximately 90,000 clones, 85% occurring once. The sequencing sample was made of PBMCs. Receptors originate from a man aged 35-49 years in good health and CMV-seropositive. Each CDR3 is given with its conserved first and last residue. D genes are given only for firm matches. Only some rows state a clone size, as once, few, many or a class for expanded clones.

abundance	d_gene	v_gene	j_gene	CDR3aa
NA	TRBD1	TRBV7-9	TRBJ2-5	CASSLQGAGETQYF
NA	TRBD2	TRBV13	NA	CAGSLGGSGGYHEQYF
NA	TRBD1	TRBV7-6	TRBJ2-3	CASSSTGNGVTDTQYF
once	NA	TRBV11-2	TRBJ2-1	CASSLGGPFNEQFF
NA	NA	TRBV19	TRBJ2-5	CASSLGRPEETQYF
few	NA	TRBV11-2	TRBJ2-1	CASSPARVATGEQFF
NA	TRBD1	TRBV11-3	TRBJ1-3	CASSPGTGGRNTIYF
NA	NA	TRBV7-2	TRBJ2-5	CASSQQRGTLETQYF
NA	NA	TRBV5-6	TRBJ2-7	CASSVGRAQLREQYF
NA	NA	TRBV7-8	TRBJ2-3	CASSLAAWRASTDTQYF
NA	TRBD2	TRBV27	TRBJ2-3	CASSNRLAGITDTQYF
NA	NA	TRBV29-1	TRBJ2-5	CTTAPGETQYF
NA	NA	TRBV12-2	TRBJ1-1	CASRLAELMPGVPGDTEAFF
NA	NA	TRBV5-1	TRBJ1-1	CASYDRHTEAFF
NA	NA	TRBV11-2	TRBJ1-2	CASSVGGQAANYGYTF
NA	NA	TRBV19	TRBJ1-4	CASSIGQSNEKLFF
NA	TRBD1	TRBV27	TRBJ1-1	CASSWTGDTEAFF
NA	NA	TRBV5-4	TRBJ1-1	CASSLVSAGNGEAFF
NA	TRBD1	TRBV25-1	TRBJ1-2	CASSDPGTDLFYGYTF
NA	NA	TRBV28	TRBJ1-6	CASSLSSHNSPLHF
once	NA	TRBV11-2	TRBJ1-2	CASSLDRGGGYTF
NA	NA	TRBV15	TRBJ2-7	CATSREYGGEQYF
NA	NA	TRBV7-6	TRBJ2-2	CASSLKLGTANTGELFF
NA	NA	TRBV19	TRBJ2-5	CASSPRGQETQYF
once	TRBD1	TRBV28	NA	CASKPPGTVGKYEQYF
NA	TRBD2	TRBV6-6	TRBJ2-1	CASSYATSAEQFF
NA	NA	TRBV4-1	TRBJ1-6	CASSQSRDSPLHF
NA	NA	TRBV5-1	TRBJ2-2	CASSEAVSGELFF
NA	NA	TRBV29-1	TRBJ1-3	CSVLGSSSGNTIYF
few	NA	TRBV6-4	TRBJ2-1	CASSDSWRDNEQFF
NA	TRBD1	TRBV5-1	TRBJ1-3	CASSSGTGGAGNTIYF
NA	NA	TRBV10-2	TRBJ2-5	CASSESTQGRETQYF
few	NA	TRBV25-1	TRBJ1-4	CASSEPSTGEKLFF
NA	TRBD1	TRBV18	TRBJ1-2	CASSPQGSGGSGGYTF
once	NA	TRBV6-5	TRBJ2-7	CASGYSSYEQYF
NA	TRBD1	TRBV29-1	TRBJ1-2	CSVEGGTGNSGYTF
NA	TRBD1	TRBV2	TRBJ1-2	CASSSRGQNNYGYTF
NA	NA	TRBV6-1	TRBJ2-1	CASSERAGGSSYNEQFF
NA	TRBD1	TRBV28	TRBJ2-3	CASGPGGVDTQYF
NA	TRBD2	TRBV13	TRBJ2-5	CASSSQREWETQYF
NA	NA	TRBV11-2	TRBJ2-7	CASSLVRGGEQYF
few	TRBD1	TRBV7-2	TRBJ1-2	CASSLQTGGYGYTF